This T cell receptor (beta chain) is from a study of cytomegalovirus exposure and HLA in healthy donors (TCRdb year 2017). Background on the whole study: An earlier analysis of about 560 of the donors reported around 280 Gb of sequence data and 90 million to 120 million unique TCR beta sequences obtained from around 190 million T cells. Roughly 300 gigabases of sequencing data and around 87 million unique TCR sequences were included in an early release covering roughly 600 HLA-typed donors. Among the approximately 420 genotyped donors, around 81% belonged to the genetic ancestry cluster associated with self-reported Caucasian donors. The study aimed to test whether cataloging public T cell receptors could reveal signatures of past pathogen exposure. The T cell repertoires of 666 subjects were profiled by immunosequencing and related to cytomegalovirus serostatus. In addition to the first cohort of approximately 670 subjects, a separate validation cohort of approximately 130 different subjects was used. High-throughput TCR immunosequencing, statistical association of individual TCRs with disease status, and machine learning were combined to predict cytomegalovirus infection status. A later analysis re-analyzed previously published TCR beta repertoires from several hundred donors and added high-resolution HLA genotyping to study TCR occurrence patterns. The later analysis used no new phenotypic data to find candidate immune exposures, relying instead on TCR beta sequences and their occurrence across donors. An earlier analysis of 587 of the donors used high-throughput TCR beta sequencing to judge whether each TCR beta V gene segment behaved as functional or pseudogenic. Donor age, sex, ethnicity and CMV serostatus were compiled together with the repertoire data. A later genetic analysis took genome-wide SNP genotypes for about three fifths of the roughly 670 donors and used that subset as a discovery cohort. Every repertoire in the discovery cohort had been generated on one and the same sequencing platform. Both class I and class II loci were covered by HLA typing, at four-digit resolution. Typing coverage varied by locus: 629-630 donors for A, B, C, DRB1 and DQB1; approximately 560 for DQA1; about 570 for DPA1; roughly 450 for DPB1. Roughly 5 DR-DQ haplotypes were handled as single units for association and clustering because linkage in the cohort was strong. Among about 370 genotyped donors of the cohort, an average of approximately 220,000 unique TCR beta nucleotide sequences was sequenced per donor, of which approximately 18% were non-productive. What the authors observed across the whole study: Immune exposure information for the cohort was limited to CMV serostatus. According to the authors, the approach could potentially be generalized to other disease states and immunological phenotypes. Most TCR sequences were seen in very few donors, while some public TCRs were found in many individuals. Some IMGT-functional V segments, including TRBV6-2 and TRBV6-3, could not be distinguished by the 87-base-pair reads and were therefore excluded. Specific HLA alleles were associated with 15,000 to 20,000 TCR beta sequences at a false discovery rate of 0.05 in a later analysis. Because counts were too low, more than 15 rarely observed V segments, including chromosome 9 orphons, were left out of the earlier analysis of approximately 580 of the donors. Several of the top co-occurrence clusters appeared to be linked to parvovirus B19, influenza, CMV and Epstein-Barr virus, according to a later analysis. In a later analysis, most CMV-associated TCR beta chains were found to appear HLA-restricted, with HLA associations seemingly driven largely by CMV exposure. The study listed around 160 TCR beta chains as associated with cytomegalovirus. HLA typing was unavailable for some donors at each locus, so association tests used only the typed subset. The classifier was reported to diagnose cytomegalovirus status with high specificity and sensitivity in both the original and validation cohorts. In this cohort, only TCR beta chains were sequenced, and detectable features were limited by the absence of alpha or paired-chain data. Correlated functional status among segregating V segments might be attributable to linkage disequilibrium, but an unknown experimental factor could not be ruled out. A further reported finding was that TCR beta sequences accurately predicted the HLA-A and HLA-B alleles for most subjects in the first cohort. Sequencing depth was assumed to be roughly uniform across donors in the presence/absence analyses, though that assumption may not hold. A cluster of highly shared sequence variants was judged likely to be a technical artifact of the sequencing pipeline. According to a later analysis, TCR association rates differed among HLA loci, with DRB1 alleles showing the most associated TCRs and HLA-C alleles showing the fewest. In an earlier analysis of around 600 of the donors, most TCR beta V segments were observed in productive rearrangements about 87% or about 30% of the time, broadly matching IMGT annotations. In a later analysis, HLA-associated TCR beta chains were found to be more clonally expanded and to have lower generation probabilities than equally common non-associated chains. In vitro tests confirmed that three of the cytomegalovirus-associated TCR beta chains recognize cytomegalovirus antigens. An association between a missense DCLRE1C variant and V-gene and J-gene trimming of TCR beta chains was found in a later genetic analysis and replicated in an independent cohort. Assigning TCR associations to individual alleles was difficult when HLA alleles, especially DR and DQ, strongly co-occurred. According to a later genetic analysis, donors in an Asian-associated ancestry cluster had fewer N-insertions in productive TCRs than the approximately 610-donor mean.

The cohort comprised 670 or so healthy bone marrow donors. Cohort members were all nominally healthy when sampled, although unrecorded immune exposures were likely present. The donor tested CMV seronegative and was one of the 352 seronegative cohort members. A peripheral blood sample was collected from each donor, and TCR beta sequencing was performed on peripheral blood mononuclear cells. Genomic DNA extraction from the blood cell samples was performed with the Qiagen DNeasy Blood Extraction Kit. In the germline V gene, CDR1 corresponds to SGHRS and CDR2 to YFSETQ. V and J lose 0 bases and 2 bases, and a span of 8 bases separates them. The CDR3 holds 15 amino acids from the cysteine to the phenylalanine. The kept DNA is CDR3 alone, 45 bases in frame from the first base. Libraries were made using the immunoSEQ multiplex PCR assay. The multiplex PCR relied on a mix of 60 forward primers for TCR Vbeta segments and 13 reverse primers for TCR Jbeta segments. Amplification of the CDR3 region of rearranged TCR beta genes was performed with a multiplex PCR assay on genomic DNA. On the Illumina HiSeq System, the amplified TCR beta libraries were sequenced as 87-base-pair reads. The source study handled its data this way. Across the roughly 670 repertoires, a later analysis counted approximately 83 million unique TCR beta chains, roughly 11 million of which were shared by at least two donors. A nearest-neighbor algorithm error-corrected the raw reads and collapsed the reads into unique sequences, merging closely related sequences to remove PCR and sequencing errors. To assign V, D and J gene segments, CDR3 sequences were aligned to IMGT reference sequences. For a sequence to be retained, a match of at least six nucleotides to both a V gene segment and a J gene segment was required. Rearrangements were classified as productive when the CDR3 lacked stop codons and remained in frame with V and J, and all other rearrangements were classified as non-productive. Following IMGT convention, CDR3 was defined as the stretch from the second conserved V-encoded cysteine to the conserved J-encoded phenylalanine. The earlier analysis of approximately 500 of the donors excluded sequences that lacked an unambiguous match to a single V gene segment. In an earlier analysis of about 590 of the donors, a V segment was called functional when productive rearrangements were above 56.7%, and segregating when the standard deviation between donors exceeded 5%. To diagnose cytomegalovirus status from the catalog of TCR beta chain sequences, a statistical classification framework was built. In a later analysis, V and J genes were assigned by comparing TCR nucleotide sequences against IMGT/GENE-DB human TR gene sequences. The TCRdist pipeline was used in a later analysis to assign CDR3 sequences and most-parsimonious VDJ recombination scenarios. In a later analysis, each TCR beta chain was defined by its CDR3 amino acid sequence together with its V-gene family, and reads lacking a unique V-gene family were excluded. A later analysis removed 550 to 700 highly shared, low-generation-probability nucleotide sequences to deal with suspected cross-contamination and a sequencing artifact. For each public chain, a later analysis derived a clonal expansion index from normalized ranks of inferred template counts within each repertoire. A later analysis computed generation probabilities with a VDJ recombination model fitted to out-of-frame rearrangements, and checked the results against IGoR. A later analysis scored TCR-TCR, TCR-HLA and TCR-CMV co-occurrence with hypergeometric tests, applying a repertoire-size bias correction to TCR pairs. To estimate false discovery rates, a later analysis permuted the HLA or CMV assignments 20 times. In a later analysis, co-occurring TCRs were grouped with DBSCAN, and TCRdist sequence similarity was added when clustering was performed within HLA-allele-positive subsets. Repertoires with fewer than 30,000 or more than 120,000 public chains were left out of co-occurrence clustering, as were five repertoires with anomalous nucleotide sharing. TCRdb obtained this table from immuneACCESS and retained in-frame rearrangements with V and J assigned. These tables miss some clones; where compared with another copy, unresolved V genes account for less than half of the shortfall, and the remainder is unexplained. V and J calls and clone size are as listed in that table; D and trimming were resolved from the DNA. The sample table records more than 110,000 clones; 73% of these occur just once. The ten largest clones take up over 1% of the sample.

A word on this clone: No cognate antigen has been identified for it. Base qualities are missing; no much larger clone stands one base away.

Sequences were obtained from PBMCs. The receptor was derived from a woman between 40 and 50 years old in good health and CMV-seronegative. In this chain, TRBV5-1 is recombined with TRBJ2-2; the D gene is perhaps TRBD1, on 5 matching bases. The sequenced DNA: TGCGCCAGCAGCTTGGGACAGATTAACACCGGGGAGCTGTTTTTT. Its amino acids are CASSLGQINTGELFF.